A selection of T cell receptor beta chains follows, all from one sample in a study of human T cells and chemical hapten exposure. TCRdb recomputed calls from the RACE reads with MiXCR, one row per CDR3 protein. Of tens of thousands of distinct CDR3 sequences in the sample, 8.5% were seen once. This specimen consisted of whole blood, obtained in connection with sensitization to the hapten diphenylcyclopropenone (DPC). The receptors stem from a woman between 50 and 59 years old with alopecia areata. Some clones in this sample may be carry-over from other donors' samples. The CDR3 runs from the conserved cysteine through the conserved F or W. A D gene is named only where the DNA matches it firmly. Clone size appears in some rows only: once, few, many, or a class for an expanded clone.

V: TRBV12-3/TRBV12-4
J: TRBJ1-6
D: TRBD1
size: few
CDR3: CASSFRTGSNSPLHF
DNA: TGTGCCAGCAGCTTTAGGACAGGGTCTAATTCACCCCTCCACTTT

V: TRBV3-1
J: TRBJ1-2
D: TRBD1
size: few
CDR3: CASSQGGTGPNYGYTF
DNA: TGTGCCAGCAGCCAAGGAGGGACAGGACCAAACTATGGCTACACCTTC

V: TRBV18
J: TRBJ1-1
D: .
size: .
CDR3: CASSPAGWTEAFF
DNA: TGTGCCAGCTCACCGGCAGGGTGGACTGAAGCTTTCTTT

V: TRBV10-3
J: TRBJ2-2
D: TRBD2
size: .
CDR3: CAITGLAGGVGTGELFF
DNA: TGTGCCATCACCGGACTAGCGGGAGGAGTGGGCACCGGGGAGCTGTTTTTT

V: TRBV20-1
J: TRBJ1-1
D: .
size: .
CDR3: CSAQAMNTEAFF
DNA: TGCAGTGCCCAGGCTATGAACACTGAAGCTTTCTTT

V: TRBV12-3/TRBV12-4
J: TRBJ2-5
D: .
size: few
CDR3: CATASERETQYF
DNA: TGTGCCACCGCTAGTGAGCGAGAGACCCAGTACTTC

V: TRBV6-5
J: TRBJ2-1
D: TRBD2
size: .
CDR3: CASSRTSGGALGYEQFF
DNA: TGTGCCAGCAGTCGAACTAGCGGGGGGGCTTTGGGGTACGAGCAGTTCTTC

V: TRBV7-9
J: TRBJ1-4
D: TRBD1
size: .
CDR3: CASSLGGTGQPNEKLFF
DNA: TGTGCCAGCAGCTTGGGAGGGACAGGTCAACCTAATGAAAAACTGTTTTTT

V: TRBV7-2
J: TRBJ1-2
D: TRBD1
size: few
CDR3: CASSRGTGGDGYTF
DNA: TGTGCCAGCAGCCGCGGGACAGGGGGCGATGGCTACACCTTC

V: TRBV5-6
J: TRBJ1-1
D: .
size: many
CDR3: CASSRGNTEAFF
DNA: TGTGCCAGCAGCCGGGGGAACACTGAAGCTTTCTTT

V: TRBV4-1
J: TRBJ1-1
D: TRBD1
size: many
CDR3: CASSHDGQGNTEAFF
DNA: TGCGCCAGCAGCCACGACGGACAGGGAAACACTGAAGCTTTCTTT

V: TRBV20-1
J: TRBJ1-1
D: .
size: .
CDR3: CSAREIGGTEAFF
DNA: TGCAGTGCTAGAGAAATAGGGGGCACTGAAGCTTTCTTT

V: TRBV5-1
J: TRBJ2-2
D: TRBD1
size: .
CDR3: CATRGTGELFF
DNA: TGCGCCACCAGGGGGACCGGGGAGCTGTTTTTT

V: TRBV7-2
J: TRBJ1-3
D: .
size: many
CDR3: CASSLDSSGNTIYF
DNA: TGTGCCAGCAGCCTTGACAGCTCTGGAAACACCATATATTTT

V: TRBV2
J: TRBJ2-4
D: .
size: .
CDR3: CAIAGAGLAKNIQYF
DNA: TGTGCCATCGCTGGGGCGGGCCTAGCCAAAAACATTCAGTACTTC

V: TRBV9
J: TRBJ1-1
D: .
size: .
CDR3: CASSVGGETEAFF
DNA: TGTGCCAGCAGCGTTGGCGGGGAAACTGAAGCTTTCTTT

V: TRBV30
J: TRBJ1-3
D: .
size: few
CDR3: CACPGQGNTIYF
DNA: TGTGCCTGCCCGGGACAAGGAAACACCATATATTTT

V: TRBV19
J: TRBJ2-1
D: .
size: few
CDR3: CASSLGVGNEQFF
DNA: TGTGCCAGCAGCCTGGGGGTGGGAAATGAGCAGTTCTTC

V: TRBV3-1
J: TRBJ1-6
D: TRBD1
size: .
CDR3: CASRKGQNNSPLHF
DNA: TGTGCCAGCAGAAAGGGACAGAATAATTCACCCCTCCACTTT

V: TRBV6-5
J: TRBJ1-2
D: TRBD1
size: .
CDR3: CASSYAGQGPGGYTF
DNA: TGTGCCAGCAGTTACGCGGGACAGGGTCCCGGTGGCTACACCTTC

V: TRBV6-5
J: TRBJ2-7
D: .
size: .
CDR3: CASSSLAIGDIYGEQYF
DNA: TGTGCCAGCAGTTCTCTAGCGATAGGGGATATCTACGGGGAGCAGTACTTC

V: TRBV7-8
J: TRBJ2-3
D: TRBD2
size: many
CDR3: CASSLGGGLAGSDTQYF
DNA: TGTGCCAGCAGCTTAGGAGGGGGGCTAGCGGGGTCAGATACGCAGTATTTT

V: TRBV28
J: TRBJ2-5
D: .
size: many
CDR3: CASSSRQVQETQYF
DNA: TGTGCCAGCAGTTCCCGACAGGTTCAAGAGACCCAGTACTTC

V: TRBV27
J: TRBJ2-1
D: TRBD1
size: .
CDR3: CASSRRGISLEQFF
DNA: TGTGCCAGCAGCCGCAGGGGGATTAGCCTTGAGCAGTTCTTC

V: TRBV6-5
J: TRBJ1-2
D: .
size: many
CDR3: CASSYSGTRRGYTF
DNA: TGTGCCAGCAGTTACTCGGGGACACGGAGAGGCTACACCTTC

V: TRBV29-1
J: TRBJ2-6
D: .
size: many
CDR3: CSVRWGSGANVLTF
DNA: TGCAGCGTTCGGTGGGGCTCTGGGGCCAACGTCCTGACTTTC

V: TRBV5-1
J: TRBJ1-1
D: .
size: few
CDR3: CASRTGSLNTEAFF
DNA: TGCGCCAGCCGCACGGGCTCATTGAACACTGAAGCTTTCTTT

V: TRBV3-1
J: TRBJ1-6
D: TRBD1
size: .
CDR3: CASSHFTGGNSPLHF
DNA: TGTGCCAGCAGCCATTTTACAGGGGGTAATTCACCCCTCCACTTT

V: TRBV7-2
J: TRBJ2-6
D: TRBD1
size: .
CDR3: CASAQWAGGSGANVLTF
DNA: TGTGCCAGCGCCCAATGGGCAGGGGGCTCTGGGGCCAACGTCCTGACTTTC

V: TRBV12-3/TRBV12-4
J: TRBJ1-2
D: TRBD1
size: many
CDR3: CASSLTGSYGYTF
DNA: TGTGCCAGCAGTTTGACAGGGAGCTATGGCTACACCTTC

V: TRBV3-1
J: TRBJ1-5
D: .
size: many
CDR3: CASSQDHRAGRQPQHF
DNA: TGTGCCAGCAGCCAAGATCATCGGGCAGGGAGGCAGCCCCAGCATTTT

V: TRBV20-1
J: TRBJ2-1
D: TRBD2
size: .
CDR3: CSADGLAAGQFF
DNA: TGCAGTGCGGATGGACTAGCCGCCGGGCAGTTCTTC

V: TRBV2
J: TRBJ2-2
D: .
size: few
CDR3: CASSWTGPNTGELFF
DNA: TGTGCCAGCAGTTGGACTGGCCCCAACACCGGGGAGCTGTTTTTT

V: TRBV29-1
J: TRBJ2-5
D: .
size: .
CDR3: CSVGGSDETQCF
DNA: TGCAGCGTTGGAGGGTCGGACGAGACCCAGTGCTTC